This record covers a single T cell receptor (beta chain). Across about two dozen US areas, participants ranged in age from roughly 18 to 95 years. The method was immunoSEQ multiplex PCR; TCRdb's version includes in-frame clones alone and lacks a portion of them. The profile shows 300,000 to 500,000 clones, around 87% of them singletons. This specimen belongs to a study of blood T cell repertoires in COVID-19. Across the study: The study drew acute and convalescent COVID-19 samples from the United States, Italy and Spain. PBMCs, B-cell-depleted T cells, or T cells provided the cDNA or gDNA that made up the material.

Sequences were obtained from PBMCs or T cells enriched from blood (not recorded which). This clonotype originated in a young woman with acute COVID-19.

The CDR3 region has the DNA TGTGCCAGCAGCTTAGTCGTATTCTACGAGCAGTACTTC. Translating gives CASSLVVFYEQYF. This sequence joins TRBV7-2 and TRBJ2-7; D is unresolved. The V end lost 1 base, the J end lost 3 bases, and 7 bases lay between the germline ends. This CDR3 region has 13 residues. From germline, CDR1 is SGHTA and CDR2 FQGNSA.